This TCR beta chain comes out of a study of blood T cell repertoires in COVID-19. Study summary: PBMCs, B-cell-depleted T cells, or T cells provided the cDNA or gDNA that made up the material.

Method: immunoSEQ multiplex PCR; TCRdb's copy keeps in-frame clones and lacks some. The sample carries roughly 340,000 clones, 75% to 90% recorded once. This clone was observed once. Ages ranged from roughly 18 to 95 years, with residence in fewer than 25 US areas. The study assigned cohorts using participant-reported clinical history. Two negative PCRs, clearance, or symptom resolution were required of recovered Cohort 3 donors. V trimming: 3 bases; J trimming: 2 bases; junction bases outside the gene matches: 6. CDR1 and CDR2 (germline): SGHTS, YDEGEE. This CDR3 has 15 amino acids. The rearrangement joins TRBV5-8 to TRBJ2-7; TRBD1 aligns across 9 bases. The receptor was isolated from a man younger than 30 who had recovered from COVID-19. The sample taken for sequencing was PBMCs or T cells enriched from blood (not recorded which). The CDR3 spells CASSSRDRATYEQYF. CDR3 nucleotide sequence: TGTGCCAGCAGCTCCCGGGACAGGGCAACCTACGAGCAGTACTTC.